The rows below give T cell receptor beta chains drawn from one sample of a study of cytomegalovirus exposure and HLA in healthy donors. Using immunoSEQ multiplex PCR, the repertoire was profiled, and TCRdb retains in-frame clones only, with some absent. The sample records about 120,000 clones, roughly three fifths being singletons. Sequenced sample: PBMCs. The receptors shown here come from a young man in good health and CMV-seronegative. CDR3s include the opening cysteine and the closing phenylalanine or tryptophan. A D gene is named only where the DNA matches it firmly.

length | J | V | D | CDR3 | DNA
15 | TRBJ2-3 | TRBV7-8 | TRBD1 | CASSPQGAGTDTQYF | TGTGCCAGCAGCCCCCAGGGGGCGGGCACAGATACGCAGTATTTT
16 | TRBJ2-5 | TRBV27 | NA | CASSPYDWARAETQYF | TGTGCCAGCAGTCCATACGACTGGGCGAGGGCAGAGACCCAGTACTTC
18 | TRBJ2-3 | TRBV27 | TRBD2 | CASSFLRGSGVLTDTQYF | TGTGCCAGCAGTTTCCTGCGCGGTAGCGGGGTTCTCACAGATACGCAGTATTTT
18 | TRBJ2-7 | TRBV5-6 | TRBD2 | CASSLEALLAGGIYEQYF | TGTGCCAGCAGCTTGGAGGCCTTACTAGCGGGAGGAATTTACGAGCAGTACTTC
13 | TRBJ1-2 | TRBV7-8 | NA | CASSPGGGLGYTF | TGTGCCAGCAGTCCCGGGGGGGGGCTCGGCTACACCTTC
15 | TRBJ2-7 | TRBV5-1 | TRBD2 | CASSLGRGGRYEQYF | TGCGCCAGCAGCTTGGGAAGGGGCGGGAGATACGAGCAGTACTTC
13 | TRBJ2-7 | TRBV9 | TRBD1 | CASSGQGGYEQYF | TGTGCCAGCAGCGGACAGGGGGGCTACGAGCAGTACTTC
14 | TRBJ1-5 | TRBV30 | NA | CAWSVRTYNQPQHF | TGTGCCTGGAGTGTACGTACATACAATCAGCCCCAGCATTTT
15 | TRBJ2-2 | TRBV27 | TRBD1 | CASSPRTGTTGELFF | TGTGCCAGCAGTCCGAGGACAGGCACCACCGGGGAGCTGTTTTTT
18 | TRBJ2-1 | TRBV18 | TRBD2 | CASSARSGMNPPYNEQFF | TGTGCCAGCTCAGCACGTAGCGGGATGAACCCTCCGTACAATGAGCAGTTCTTC
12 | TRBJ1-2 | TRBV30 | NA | CAWRGVWDGYTF | TGTGCCTGGAGAGGGGTGTGGGATGGCTACACCTTC